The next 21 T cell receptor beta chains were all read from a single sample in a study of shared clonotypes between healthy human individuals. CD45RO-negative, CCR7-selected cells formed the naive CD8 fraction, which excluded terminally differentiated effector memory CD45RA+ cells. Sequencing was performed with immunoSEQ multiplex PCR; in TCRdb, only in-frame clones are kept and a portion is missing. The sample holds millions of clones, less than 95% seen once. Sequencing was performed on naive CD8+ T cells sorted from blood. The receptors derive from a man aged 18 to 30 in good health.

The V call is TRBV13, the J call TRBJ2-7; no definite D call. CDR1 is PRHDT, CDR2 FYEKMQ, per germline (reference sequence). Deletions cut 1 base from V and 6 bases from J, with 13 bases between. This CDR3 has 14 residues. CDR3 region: CASSLVSIPSEQYF. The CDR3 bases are TGTGCCAGCAGCTTAGTCTCCATCCCCTCCGAGCAGTACTTC.

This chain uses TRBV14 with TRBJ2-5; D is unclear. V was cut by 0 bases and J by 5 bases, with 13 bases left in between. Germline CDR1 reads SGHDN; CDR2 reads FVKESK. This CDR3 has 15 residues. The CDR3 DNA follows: TGTGCCAGCAGCCAAGAACAGCCTCTGACGGAGACCCAGTACTTC. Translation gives CASSQEQPLTETQYF.

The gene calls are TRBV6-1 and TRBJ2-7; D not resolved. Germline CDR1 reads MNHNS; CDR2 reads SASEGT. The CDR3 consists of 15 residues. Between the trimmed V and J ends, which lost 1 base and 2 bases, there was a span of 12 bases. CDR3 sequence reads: CASSEEAIETYEQYF. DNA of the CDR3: TGTGCCAGCAGTGAAGAAGCGATCGAAACCTACGAGCAGTACTTC.

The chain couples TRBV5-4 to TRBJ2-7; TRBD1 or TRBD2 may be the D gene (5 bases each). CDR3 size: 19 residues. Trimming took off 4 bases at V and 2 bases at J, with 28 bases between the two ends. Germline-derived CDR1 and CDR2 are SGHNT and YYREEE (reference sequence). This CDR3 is CASSPELSSGTGIPYEQYF. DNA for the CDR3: TGTGCCAGCAGCCCCGAACTCTCCTCAGGGACGGGTATCCCCTACGAGCAGTACTTC.

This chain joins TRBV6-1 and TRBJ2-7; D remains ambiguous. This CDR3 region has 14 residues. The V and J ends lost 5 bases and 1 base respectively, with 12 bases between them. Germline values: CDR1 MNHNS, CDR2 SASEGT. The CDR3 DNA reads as TGTGCCAGCAGTCCTGCACACGCATCCTACGAGCAGTACTTC. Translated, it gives CASSPAHASYEQYF.

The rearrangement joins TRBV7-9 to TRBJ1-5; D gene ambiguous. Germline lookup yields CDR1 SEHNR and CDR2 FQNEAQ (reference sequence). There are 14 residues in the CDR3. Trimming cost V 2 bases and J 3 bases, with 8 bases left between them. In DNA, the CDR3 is TGTGCCAGCAGCTTATCCACCTTCAATCAGCCCCAGCATTTT. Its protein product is CASSLSTFNQPQHF.

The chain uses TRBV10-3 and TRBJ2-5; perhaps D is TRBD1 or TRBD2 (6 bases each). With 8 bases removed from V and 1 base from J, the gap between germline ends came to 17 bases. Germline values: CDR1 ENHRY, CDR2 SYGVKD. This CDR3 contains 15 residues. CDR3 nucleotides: TGTGCCATCGGGGGGCCCGTTATGGGCCAAGAGACCCAGTACTTC. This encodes CAIGGPVMGQETQYF.

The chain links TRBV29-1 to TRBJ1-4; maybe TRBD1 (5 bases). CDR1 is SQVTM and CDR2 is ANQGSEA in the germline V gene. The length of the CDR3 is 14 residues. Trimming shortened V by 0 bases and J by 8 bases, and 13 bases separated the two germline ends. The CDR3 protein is CSVEDGDRDEKLFF. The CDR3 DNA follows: TGCAGCGTTGAAGATGGGGATAGGGACGAAAAACTGTTTTTT.

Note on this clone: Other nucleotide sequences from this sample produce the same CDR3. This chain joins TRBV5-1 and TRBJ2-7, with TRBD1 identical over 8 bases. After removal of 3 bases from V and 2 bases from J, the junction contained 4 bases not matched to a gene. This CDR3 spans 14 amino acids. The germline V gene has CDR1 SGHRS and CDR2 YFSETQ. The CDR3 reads CASSWTGLPYEQYF. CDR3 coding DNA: TGCGCCAGCAGCTGGACAGGGCTCCCCTACGAGCAGTACTTC.

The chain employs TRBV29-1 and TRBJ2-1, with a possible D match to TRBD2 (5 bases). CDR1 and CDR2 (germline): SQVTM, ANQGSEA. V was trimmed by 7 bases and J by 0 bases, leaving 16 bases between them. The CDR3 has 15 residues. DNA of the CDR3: TGCAGCGGACGGGGTTGGGGAAGCTCCTACAATGAGCAGTTCTTC. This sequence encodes CSGRGWGSSYNEQFF.

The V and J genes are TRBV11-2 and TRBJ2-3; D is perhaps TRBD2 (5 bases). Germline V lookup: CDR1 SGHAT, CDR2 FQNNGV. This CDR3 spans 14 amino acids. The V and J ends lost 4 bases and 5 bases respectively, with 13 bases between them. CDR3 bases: TGTGCCAGCAGCTGGCCGGGGTCTGAAGATACGCAGTATTTT. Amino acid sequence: CASSWPGSEDTQYF.

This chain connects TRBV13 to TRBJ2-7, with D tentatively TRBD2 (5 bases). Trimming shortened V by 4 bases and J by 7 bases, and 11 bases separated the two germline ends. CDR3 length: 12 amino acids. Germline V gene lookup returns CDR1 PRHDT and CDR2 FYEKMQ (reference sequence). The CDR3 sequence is CASSSPTREQYF. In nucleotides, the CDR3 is TGTGCCAGCAGCTCCCCAACTAGAGAGCAGTACTTC. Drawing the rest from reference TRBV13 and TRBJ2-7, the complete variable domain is AAGVIQSPRHLIKEKRETATLKCYPIPRHDTVYWYQQGPGQDPQFLISFYEKMQSDKGSIPDRFSAQQFSDYHSELNMSSLELGDSALYFCASSSPTREQYFGPGTRLTVT.

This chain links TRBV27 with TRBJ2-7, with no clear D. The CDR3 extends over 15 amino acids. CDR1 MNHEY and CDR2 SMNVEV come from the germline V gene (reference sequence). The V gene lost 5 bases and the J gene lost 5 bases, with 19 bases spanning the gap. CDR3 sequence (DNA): TGTGCCAGCAGTCCCTTGCCATTGGTTTCCCACGAGCAGTACTTC. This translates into CASSPLPLVSHEQYF.

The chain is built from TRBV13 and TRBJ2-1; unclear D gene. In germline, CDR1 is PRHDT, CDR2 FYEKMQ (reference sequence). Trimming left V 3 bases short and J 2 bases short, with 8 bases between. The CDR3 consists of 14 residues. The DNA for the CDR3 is TGTGCCAGCAGCTTCCGAACTCCCTACAATGAGCAGTTCTTC. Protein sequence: CASSFRTPYNEQFF. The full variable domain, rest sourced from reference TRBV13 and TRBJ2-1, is AAGVIQSPRHLIKEKRETATLKCYPIPRHDTVYWYQQGPGQDPQFLISFYEKMQSDKGSIPDRFSAQQFSDYHSELNMSSLELGDSALYFCASSFRTPYNEQFFGPGTRLTVL.

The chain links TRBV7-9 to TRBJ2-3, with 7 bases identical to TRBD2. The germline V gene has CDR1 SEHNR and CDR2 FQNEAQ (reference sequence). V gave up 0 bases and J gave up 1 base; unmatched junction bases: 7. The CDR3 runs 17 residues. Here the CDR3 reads CASSLAPSGARTDTQYF. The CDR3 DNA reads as TGTGCCAGCAGCTTAGCGCCGAGCGGGGCCCGCACAGATACGCAGTATTTT.

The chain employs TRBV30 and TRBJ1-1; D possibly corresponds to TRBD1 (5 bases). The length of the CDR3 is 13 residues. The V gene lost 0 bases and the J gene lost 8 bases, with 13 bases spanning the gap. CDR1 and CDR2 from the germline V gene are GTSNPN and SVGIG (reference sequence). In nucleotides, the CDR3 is TGTGCCTGGAGTGTATGGGGGGGGTCCGAAGCTTTCTTT. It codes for CAWSVWGGSEAFF.

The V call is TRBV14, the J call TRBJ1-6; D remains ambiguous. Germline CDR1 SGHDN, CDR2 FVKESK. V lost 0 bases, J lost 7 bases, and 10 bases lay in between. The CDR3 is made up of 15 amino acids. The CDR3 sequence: CASSQESRVNSPLHF. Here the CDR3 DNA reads TGTGCCAGCAGCCAAGAAAGTCGGGTAAATTCACCCCTCCACTTT.

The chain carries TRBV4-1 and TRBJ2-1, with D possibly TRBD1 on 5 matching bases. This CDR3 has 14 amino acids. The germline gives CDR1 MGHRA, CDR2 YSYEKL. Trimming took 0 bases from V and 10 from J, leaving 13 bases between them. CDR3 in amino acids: CASSQDEAGWEQFF. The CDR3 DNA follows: TGCGCCAGCAGCCAAGATGAGGCAGGGTGGGAGCAGTTCTTC.

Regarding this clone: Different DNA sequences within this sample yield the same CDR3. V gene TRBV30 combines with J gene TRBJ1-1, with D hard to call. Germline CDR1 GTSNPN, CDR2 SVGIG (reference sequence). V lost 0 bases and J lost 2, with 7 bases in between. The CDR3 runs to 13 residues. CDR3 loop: CAWSVPGNTEAFF. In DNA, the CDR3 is TGTGCCTGGAGTGTACCGGGAAACACTGAAGCTTTCTTT.

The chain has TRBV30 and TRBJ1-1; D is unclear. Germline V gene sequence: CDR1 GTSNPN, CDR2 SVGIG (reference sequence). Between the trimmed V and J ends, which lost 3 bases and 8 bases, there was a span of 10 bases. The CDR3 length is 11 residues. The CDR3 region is CAWSTALEAFF. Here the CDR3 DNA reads TGTGCCTGGAGCACGGCGCTCGAAGCTTTCTTT.

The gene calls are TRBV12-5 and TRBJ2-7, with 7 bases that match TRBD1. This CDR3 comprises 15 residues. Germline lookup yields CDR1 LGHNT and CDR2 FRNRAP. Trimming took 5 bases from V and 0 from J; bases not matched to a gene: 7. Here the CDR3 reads CASGLPGTASYEQYF. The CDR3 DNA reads TGTGCTAGTGGTCTACCCGGGACAGCCTCCTACGAGCAGTACTTC.